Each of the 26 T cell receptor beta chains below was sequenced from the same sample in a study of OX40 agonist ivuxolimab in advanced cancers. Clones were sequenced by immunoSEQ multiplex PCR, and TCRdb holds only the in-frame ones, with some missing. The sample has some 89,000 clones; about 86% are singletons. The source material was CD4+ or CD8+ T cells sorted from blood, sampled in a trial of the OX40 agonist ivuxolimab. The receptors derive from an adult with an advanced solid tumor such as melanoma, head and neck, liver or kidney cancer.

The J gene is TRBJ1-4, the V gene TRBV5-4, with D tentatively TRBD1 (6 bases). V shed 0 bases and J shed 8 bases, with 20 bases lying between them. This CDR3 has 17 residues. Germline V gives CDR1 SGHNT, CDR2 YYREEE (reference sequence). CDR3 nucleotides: TGTGCCAGCAGCTTGGCCTCGGTGGGGGCTGAGGGGGAAAAACTGTTTTTT. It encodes CASSLASVGAEGEKLFF.

The DNA for the CDR3 is TGTGCCAGCAGCCCCACAGGGACGGAGAACACTGAAGCTTTCTTT. It encodes CASSPTGTENTEAFF. V and J are TRBV7-6 and TRBJ1-1, with a weak D call TRBD1 (6 bases). The CDR3 runs to 15 residues. V dropped 5 bases and J dropped 1 base, with 14 bases sitting between them. Germline CDR1 and CDR2: SGHVS and FNYEAQ.

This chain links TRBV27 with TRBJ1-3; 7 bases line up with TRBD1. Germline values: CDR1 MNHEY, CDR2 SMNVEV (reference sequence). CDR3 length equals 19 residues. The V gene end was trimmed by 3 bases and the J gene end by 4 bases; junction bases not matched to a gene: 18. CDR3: CASSFPVSADRPRGNTIYF. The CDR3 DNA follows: TGTGCCAGCAGTTTCCCCGTCTCCGCGGACAGGCCACGGGGAAACACCATATATTTT.

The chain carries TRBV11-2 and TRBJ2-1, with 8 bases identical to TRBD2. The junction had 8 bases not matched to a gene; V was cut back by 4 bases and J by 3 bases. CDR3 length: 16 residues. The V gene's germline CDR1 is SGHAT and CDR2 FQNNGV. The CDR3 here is CASSSNSGTSYNEQFF. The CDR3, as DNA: TGTGCCAGCAGCTCAAACTCCGGGACTAGCTACAATGAGCAGTTCTTC.

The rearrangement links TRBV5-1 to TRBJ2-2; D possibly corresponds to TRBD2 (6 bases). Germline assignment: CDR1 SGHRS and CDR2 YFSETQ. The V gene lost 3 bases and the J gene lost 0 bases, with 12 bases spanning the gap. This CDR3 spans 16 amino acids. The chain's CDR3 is CASSSGLSANTGELFF. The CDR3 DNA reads TGCGCCAGCAGCTCAGGACTATCGGCGAACACCGGGGAGCTGTTTTTT.

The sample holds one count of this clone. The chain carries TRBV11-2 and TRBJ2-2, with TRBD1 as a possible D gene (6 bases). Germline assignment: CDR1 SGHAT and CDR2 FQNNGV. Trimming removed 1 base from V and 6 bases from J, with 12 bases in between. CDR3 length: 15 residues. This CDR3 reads CASSLVQGFAGELFF. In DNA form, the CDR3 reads TGTGCCAGCAGCTTAGTACAGGGATTCGCCGGGGAGCTGTTTTTT.

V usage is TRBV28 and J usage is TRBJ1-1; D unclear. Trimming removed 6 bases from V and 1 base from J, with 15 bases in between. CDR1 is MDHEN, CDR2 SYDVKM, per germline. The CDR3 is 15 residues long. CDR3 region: CASSDGIYPNTEAFF. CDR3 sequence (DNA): TGTGCCAGCAGCGACGGGATTTACCCGAACACTGAAGCTTTCTTT.

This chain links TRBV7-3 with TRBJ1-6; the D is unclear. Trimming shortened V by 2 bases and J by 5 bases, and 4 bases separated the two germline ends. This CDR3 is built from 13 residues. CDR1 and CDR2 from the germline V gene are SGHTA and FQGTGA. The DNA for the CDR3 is TGTGCCAGCAGCTTACAGAATAATTCACCCCTCCACTTT. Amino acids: CASSLQNNSPLHF. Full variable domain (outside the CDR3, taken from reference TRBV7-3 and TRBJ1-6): GAGVSQTPSNKVTEKGKYVELRCDPISGHTALYWYRQSLGQGPEFLIYFQGTGAADDSGLPNDRFFAVRPEGSVSTLKIQRTERGDSAVYLCASSLQNNSPLHFGNGTRLTVT.

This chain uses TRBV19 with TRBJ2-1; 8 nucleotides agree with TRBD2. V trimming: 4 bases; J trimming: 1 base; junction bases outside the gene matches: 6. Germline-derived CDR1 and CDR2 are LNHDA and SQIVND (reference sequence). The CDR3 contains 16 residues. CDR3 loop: CASSRTGGGSYNEQFF. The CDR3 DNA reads TGTGCCAGTAGTAGAACCGGGGGGGGTTCCTACAATGAGCAGTTCTTC.

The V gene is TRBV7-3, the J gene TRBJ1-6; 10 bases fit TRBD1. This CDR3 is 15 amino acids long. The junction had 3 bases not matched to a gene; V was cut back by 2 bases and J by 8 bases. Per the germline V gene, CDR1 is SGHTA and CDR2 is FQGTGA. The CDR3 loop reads CASSLLDRGDSPLHF. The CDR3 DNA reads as TGTGCCAGCAGCTTATTGGACAGGGGGGATTCACCCCTCCACTTT. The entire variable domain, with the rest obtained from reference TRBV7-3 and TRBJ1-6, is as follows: GAGVSQTPSNKVTEKGKYVELRCDPISGHTALYWYRQSLGQGPEFLIYFQGTGAADDSGLPNDRFFAVRPEGSVSTLKIQRTERGDSAVYLCASSLLDRGDSPLHFGNGTRLTVT.

The CDR3 spells CASSLAEAPYEQYF. CDR3 coding DNA: TGCGCCAGCAGCTTGGCCGAAGCACCCTACGAGCAGTACTTC. The V call is TRBV5-1, the J call TRBJ2-7; D not resolved. Germline CDR1 SGHRS, CDR2 YFSETQ. CDR3 length equals 14 residues. The ends were cut back, 0 bases at V and 2 bases at J, with 9 bases in the middle.

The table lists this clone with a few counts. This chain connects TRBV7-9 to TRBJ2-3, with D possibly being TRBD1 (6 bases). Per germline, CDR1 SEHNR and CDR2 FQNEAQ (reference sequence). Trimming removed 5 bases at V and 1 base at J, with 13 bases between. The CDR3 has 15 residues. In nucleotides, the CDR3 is TGTGCCAGCAGCAAGGGGCCAGGGGGCACAGATACGCAGTATTTT. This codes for CASSKGPGGTDTQYF.

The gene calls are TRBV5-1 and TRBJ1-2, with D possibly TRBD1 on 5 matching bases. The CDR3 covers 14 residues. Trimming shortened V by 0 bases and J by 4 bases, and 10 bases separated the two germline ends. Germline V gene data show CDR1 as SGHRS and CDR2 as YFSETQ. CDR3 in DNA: TGCGCCAGCAGCTTGGAGGGGTTGAGCTATGGCTACACCTTC. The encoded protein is CASSLEGLSYGYTF.

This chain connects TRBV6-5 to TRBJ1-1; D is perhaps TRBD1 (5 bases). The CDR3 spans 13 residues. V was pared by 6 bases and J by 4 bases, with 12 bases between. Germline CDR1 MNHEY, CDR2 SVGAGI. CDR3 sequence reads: CASRRDRGTEAFF. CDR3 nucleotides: TGTGCCAGCAGGAGAGACAGAGGCACTGAAGCTTTCTTT.

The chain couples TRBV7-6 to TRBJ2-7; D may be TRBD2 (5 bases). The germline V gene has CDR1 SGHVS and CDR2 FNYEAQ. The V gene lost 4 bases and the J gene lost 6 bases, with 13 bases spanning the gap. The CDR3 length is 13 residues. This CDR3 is CASSWTRLREQYF. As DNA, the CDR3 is TGTGCCAGCAGCTGGACTCGGCTACGCGAGCAGTACTTC.

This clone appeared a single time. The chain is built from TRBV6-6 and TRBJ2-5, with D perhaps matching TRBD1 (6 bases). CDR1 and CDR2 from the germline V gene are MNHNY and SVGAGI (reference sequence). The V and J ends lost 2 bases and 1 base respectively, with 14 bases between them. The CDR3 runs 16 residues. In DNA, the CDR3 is TGTGCCAGCAGTTACGCGCTTACAGGGACCCAAGAGACCCAGTACTTC. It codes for CASSYALTGTQETQYF.

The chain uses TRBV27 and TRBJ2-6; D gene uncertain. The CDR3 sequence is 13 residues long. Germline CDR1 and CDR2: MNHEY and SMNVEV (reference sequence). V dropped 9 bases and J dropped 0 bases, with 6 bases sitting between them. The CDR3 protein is CARANSGANVLTF. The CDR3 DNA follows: TGTGCCAGGGCTAACTCTGGGGCCAACGTCCTGACTTTC. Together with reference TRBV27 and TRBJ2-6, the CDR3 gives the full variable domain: EAQVTQNPRYLITVTGKKLTVTCSQNMNHEYMSWYRQDPGLGLRQIYYSMNVEVTDKGDVPEGYKVSRKEKRNFPLILESPSPNQTSLYFCARANSGANVLTFGAGSRLTVL.

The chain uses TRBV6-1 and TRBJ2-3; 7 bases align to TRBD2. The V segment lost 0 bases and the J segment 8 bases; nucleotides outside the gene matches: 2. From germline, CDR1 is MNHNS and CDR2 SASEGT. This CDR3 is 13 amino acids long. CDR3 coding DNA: TGTGCCAGCAGTGAAGCTCCGGGGGGTACGCAGTATTTT. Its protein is CASSEAPGGTQYF.

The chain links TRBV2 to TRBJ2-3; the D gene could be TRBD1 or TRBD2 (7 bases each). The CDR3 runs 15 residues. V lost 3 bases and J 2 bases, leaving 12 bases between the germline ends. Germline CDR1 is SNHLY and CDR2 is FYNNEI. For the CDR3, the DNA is TGTGCCAGCAGTGACTCAGGGGGGGCCACAGATACGCAGTATTTT. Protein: CASSDSGGATDTQYF.

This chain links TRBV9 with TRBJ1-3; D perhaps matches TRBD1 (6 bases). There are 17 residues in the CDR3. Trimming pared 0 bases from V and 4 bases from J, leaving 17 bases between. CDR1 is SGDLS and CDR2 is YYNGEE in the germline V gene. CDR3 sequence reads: CASSVALRGADGNTIYF. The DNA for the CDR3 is TGTGCCAGCAGCGTAGCTTTGCGGGGGGCAGACGGAAACACCATATATTTT.

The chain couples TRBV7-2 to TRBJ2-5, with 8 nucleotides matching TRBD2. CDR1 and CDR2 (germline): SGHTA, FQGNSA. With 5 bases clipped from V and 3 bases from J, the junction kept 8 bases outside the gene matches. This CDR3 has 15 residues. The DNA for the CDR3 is TGTGCCAGCAGCCCCGATAGCGGGGCTGAAGAGACCCAGTACTTC. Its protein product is CASSPDSGAEETQYF.

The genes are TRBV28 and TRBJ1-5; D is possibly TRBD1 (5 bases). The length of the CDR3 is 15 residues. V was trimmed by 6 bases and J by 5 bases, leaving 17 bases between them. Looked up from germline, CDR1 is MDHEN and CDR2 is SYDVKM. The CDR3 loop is CASSSTGSVDQPQHF. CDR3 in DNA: TGTGCCAGCAGCTCTACAGGTAGTGTAGATCAGCCCCAGCATTTT. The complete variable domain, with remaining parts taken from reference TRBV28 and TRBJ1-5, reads DVKVTQSSRYLVKRTGEKVFLECVQDMDHENMFWYRQDPGLGLRLIYFSYDVKMKEKGDIPEGYSVSREKKERFSLILESASTNQTSMYLCASSSTGSVDQPQHFGDGTRLSIL.

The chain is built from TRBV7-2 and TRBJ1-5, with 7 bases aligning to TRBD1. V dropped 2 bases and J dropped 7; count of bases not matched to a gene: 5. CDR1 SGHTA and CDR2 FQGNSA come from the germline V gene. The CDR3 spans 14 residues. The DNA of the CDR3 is TGTGCCAGCAGCTTAACTACAGGGGCCCAGCCCCAGCATTTT. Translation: CASSLTTGAQPQHF.

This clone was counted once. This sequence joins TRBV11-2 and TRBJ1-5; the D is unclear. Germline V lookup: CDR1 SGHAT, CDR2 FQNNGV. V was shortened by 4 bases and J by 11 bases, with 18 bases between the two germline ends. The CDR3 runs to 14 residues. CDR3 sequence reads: CASSSVTRVSSQHF. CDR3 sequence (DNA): TGTGCCAGCAGCTCCGTGACGAGAGTCTCTTCCCAGCATTTT.

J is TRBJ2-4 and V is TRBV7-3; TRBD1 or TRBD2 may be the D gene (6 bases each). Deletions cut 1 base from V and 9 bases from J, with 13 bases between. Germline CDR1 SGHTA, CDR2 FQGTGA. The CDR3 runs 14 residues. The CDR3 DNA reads TGTGCCAGCAGCTTAAGGGGGCAGGGAGGCATTCAGTACTTC. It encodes CASSLRGQGGIQYF.

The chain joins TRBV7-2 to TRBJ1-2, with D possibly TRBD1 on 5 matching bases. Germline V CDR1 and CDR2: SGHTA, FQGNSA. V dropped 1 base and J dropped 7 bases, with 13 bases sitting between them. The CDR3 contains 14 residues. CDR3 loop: CASSLGVRASGYTF. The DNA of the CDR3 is TGTGCCAGCAGCTTAGGTGTCAGGGCGTCTGGCTACACCTTC.